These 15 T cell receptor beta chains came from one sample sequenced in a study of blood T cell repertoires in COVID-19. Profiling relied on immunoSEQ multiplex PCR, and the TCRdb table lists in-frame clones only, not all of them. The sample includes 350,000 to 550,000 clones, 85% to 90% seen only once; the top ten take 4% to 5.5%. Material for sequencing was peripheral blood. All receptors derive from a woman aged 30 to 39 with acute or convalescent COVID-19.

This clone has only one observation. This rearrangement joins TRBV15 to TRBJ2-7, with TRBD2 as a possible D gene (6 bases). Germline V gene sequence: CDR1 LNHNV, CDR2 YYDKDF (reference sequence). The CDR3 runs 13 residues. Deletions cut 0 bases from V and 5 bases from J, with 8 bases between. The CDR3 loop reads CATSRDWGDEQYF. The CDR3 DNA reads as TGTGCCACCAGCAGAGATTGGGGGGACGAGCAGTACTTC. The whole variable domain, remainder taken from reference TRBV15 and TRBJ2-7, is DAMVIQNPRYQVTQFGKPVTLSCSQTLNHNVMYWYQQKSSQAPKLLFHYYDKDFNNEADTPDNFQSRRPNTSFCFLDIRSPGLGDTAMYLCATSRDWGDEQYFGPGTRLTVT.

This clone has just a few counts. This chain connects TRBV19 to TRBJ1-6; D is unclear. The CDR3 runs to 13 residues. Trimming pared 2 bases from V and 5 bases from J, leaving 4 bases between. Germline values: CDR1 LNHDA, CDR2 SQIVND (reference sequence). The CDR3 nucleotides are TGTGCCAGTAGTATACAGGATAATTCACCCCTCCACTTT. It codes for CASSIQDNSPLHF.

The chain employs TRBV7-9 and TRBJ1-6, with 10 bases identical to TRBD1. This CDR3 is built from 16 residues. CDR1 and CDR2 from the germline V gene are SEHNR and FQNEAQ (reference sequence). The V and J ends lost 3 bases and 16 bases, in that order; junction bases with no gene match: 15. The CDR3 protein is CASSFSRGTGAPILHF. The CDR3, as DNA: TGTGCCAGCAGCTTCTCGCGCGGGACAGGGGCCCCCATTCTCCACTTT.

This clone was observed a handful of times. CDR3 nucleotide sequence: TGTGCTTTCCGATACAGGGGGCCTGTTGTCGAGCAGTACTTC. Translating it yields CAFRYRGPVVEQYF. The chain combines TRBV7-8 with TRBJ2-7; 9 bases agree with TRBD1. In germline, CDR1 is SGHVS, CDR2 FQNEAQ. The CDR3 covers 14 residues.

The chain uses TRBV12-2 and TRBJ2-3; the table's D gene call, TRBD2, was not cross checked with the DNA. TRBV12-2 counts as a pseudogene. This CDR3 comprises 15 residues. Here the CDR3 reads CASRLKLAGGRTQYF. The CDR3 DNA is TGTGCAAGTCGCTTAAAACTAGCGGGGGGCAGAACGCAGTATTTT.

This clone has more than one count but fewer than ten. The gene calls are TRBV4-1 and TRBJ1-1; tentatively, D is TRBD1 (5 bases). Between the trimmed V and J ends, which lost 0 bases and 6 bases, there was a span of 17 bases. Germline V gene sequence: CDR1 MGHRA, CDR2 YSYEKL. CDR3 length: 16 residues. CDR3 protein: CASSQESQGGSAEAFF. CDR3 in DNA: TGCGCCAGCAGCCAAGAGAGCCAGGGAGGTTCAGCTGAAGCTTTCTTT.

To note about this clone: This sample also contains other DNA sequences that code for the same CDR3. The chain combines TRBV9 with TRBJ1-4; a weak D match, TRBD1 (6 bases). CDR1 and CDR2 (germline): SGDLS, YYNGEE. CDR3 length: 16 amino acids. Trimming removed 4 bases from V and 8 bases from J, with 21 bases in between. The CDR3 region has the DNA TGTGCCAGCAGCAGGGGAGCGGGGGGGCGGGTCGAAAAACTGTTTTTT. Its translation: CASSRGAGGRVEKLFF.

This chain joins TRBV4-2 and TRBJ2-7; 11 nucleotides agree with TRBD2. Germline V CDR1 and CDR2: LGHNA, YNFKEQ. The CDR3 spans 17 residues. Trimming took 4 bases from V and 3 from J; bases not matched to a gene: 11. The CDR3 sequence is CASSRGRSLAGGYEQYF. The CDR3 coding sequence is TGTGCCAGCAGCCGAGGGCGATCGCTAGCGGGGGGCTACGAGCAGTACTTC.

The CDR3 is CAWMRTDNEQFF. The CDR3 DNA follows: TGTGCCTGGATGAGGACAGACAATGAGCAGTTCTTC. This rearrangement joins TRBV30 to TRBJ2-1, with D perhaps TRBD1 (6 bases). Germline CDR1 reads GTSNPN; CDR2 reads SVGIG (reference sequence). V gave up 4 bases and J gave up 5 bases, with 9 bases separating them. The CDR3 loop spans 12 amino acids.

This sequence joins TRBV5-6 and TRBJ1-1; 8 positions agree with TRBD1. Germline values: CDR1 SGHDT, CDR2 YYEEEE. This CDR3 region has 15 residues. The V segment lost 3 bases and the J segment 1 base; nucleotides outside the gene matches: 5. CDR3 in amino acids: CASSSLGQGNTEAFF. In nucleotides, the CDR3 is TGTGCCAGCAGCTCTCTCGGACAGGGGAACACTGAAGCTTTCTTT.

The CDR3 DNA follows: TGTGCCAGCCAGGCTCCCTCTGGGGCCAACGTCCTGACTTTC. It specifies CASQAPSGANVLTF. The chain uses TRBV19 and TRBJ2-6; D call uncertain. The CDR3 sequence is 14 residues long. With 9 bases removed from V and 0 bases from J, the gap between germline ends came to 9 bases. Germline V gene lookup returns CDR1 LNHDA and CDR2 SQIVND (reference sequence).

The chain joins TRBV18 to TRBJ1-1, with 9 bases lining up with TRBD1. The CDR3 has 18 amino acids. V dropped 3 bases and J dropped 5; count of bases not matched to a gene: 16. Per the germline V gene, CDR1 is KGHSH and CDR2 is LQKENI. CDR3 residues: CASSPGPEGQGPRTEAFF. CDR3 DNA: TGTGCCAGCTCACCGGGACCCGAAGGACAGGGGCCAAGGACTGAAGCTTTCTTT.

The CDR3 DNA sequence: TGTGCCAGCAGCCTGCGCGGGGGGGCCAGGACCGGGGAGCTGTTTTTT. Translating it yields CASSLRGGARTGELFF. The V call is TRBV3-1 (or the pseudogene TRBV3-2), the J call TRBJ2-2; TRBD2 agrees at 9 bases. Trimming at V came to 4 bases and at J to 5 bases, leaving 8 bases not matched to a gene. Germline CDR1 and CDR2: LGHDT and YNNKEL (reference sequence). The CDR3 length is 16 residues.

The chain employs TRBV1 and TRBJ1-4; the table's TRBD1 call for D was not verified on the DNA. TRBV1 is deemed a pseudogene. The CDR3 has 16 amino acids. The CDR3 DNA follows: TGCACCAGCAGCCGTTCCACAGGGTGGACTAATGAAAAACTGTTTTTT. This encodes CTSSRSTGWTNEKLFF.

The CDR3 protein is CASTLRGFHRATNEKLFF. In DNA, the CDR3 is TGTGCCAGCACCCTTAGAGGTTTCCACAGGGCAACTAATGAAAAACTGTTTTTT. The V gene is TRBV11-3, the J gene TRBJ1-4; D perhaps matches TRBD1 (6 bases). The CDR3 has 18 residues. Looked up from germline, CDR1 is SGHNT and CDR2 is YENEEA. V was cut by 7 bases and J by 0 bases, with 21 bases left in between.